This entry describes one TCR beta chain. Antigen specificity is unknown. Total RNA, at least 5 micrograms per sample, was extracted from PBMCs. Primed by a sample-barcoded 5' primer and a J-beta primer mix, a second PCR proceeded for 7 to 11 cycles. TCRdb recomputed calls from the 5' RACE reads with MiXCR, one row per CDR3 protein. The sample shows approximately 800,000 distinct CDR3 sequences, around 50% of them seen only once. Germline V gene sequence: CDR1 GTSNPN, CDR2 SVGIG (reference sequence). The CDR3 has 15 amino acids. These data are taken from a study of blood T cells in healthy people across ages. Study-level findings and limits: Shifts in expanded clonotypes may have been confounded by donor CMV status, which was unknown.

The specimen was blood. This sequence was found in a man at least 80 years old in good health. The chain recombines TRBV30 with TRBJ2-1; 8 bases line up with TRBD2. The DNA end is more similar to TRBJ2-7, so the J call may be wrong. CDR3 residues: CAWSVAGGSYNEQYF. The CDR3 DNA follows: TGTGCCTGGAGTGTGGCGGGAGGCTCCTACAATGAGCAGTACTTC.